These T cell receptor beta chains were read from a single sample in a study of blood T cells in healthy people across ages. MiXCR, applied by TCRdb to the 5' RACE reads, yields one record per CDR3 protein. The sample shows 1.5 million to 2 million distinct CDR3 sequences, 40% to 55% of them seen only once. Sequencing input: blood. The receptors stem from a woman in her forties in good health. The CDR3 runs from the conserved cysteine through the conserved F or W. A D gene is named only where the DNA matches it firmly. Clone size is shown for a subset of rows, as once, few, many or a class of expanded clone.

clone_size	v_call	j_call	d_call	cdr3_aa	cdr3_nt
-	TRBV9	TRBJ2-7	-	CASSVAPTGEQYF	TGTGCCAGCAGCGTAGCGCCCACGGGGGAGCAGTACTTC
-	TRBV5-6	TRBJ1-1	TRBD1	CASSLGQGESRFTTEAFF	TGTGCCAGCAGCTTGGGACAGGGGGAAAGCCGGTTCACCACTGAAGCTTTCTTT
-	TRBV6-2/TRBV6-3	TRBJ2-1	-	CASSYSSRAGEQFF	TGTGCCAGCAGTTACTCGTCAAGGGCGGGTGAGCAGTTCTTC
-	TRBV20-1	TRBJ2-5	-	CSARAFAQQYNEQYF	TGCAGTGCTAGAGCATTCGCGCAACAATACAATGAGCAGTACTTC
-	TRBV12-3/TRBV12-4	TRBJ1-2	-	CASQLGRGRGYGYTF	TGTGCCAGCCAACTAGGTAGGGGACGGGGCTATGGCTACACCTTC
-	TRBV7-9	TRBJ1-2	-	CASSFAGTSAHTF	TGTGCCAGCAGCTTCGCCGGGACCTCCGCTCACACCTTC
-	TRBV7-8	TRBJ2-7	-	CASSLVVLGAQGSYEQYF	TGTGCCAGCAGCTTAGTGGTTCTGGGGGCACAAGGGAGCTACGAGCAGTACTTC
-	TRBV4-2	TRBJ2-5	TRBD2	CASSQDHSGGASETQYF	TGTGCCAGCAGCCAAGATCATTCCGGGGGGGCCTCGGAGACCCAGTACTTC
many	TRBV29-1	TRBJ2-5	TRBD1	CSVDRGHGTQYF	TGCAGCGTTGACAGGGGGCATGGGACCCAGTACTTC
few	TRBV6-2/TRBV6-3	TRBJ2-1	TRBD2	CASSRLAGGGEQFF	TGTGCCAGCAGTAGACTAGCGGGGGGGGGTGAGCAGTTCTTC
few	TRBV27	TRBJ2-7	TRBD2	CASSERTSGPYEQYF	TGTGCCAGCAGTGAAAGGACTAGCGGCCCCTACGAGCAGTACTTC
-	TRBV25-1	TRBJ2-5	-	CASSEGGGGGGTQYF	TGTGCCAGCAGTGAAGGCGGCGGTGGCGGTGGGACCCAGTACTTC
few	TRBV20-1	TRBJ2-7	-	CSASARGEQYF	TGCAGTGCTAGTGCCCGGGGGGAGCAGTACTTC
few	TRBV4-3	TRBJ2-5	TRBD2	CASSQSVASGGAKETQYF	TGCGCCAGCAGCCAAAGTGTTGCTAGCGGGGGGGCCAAAGAGACCCAGTACTTC
-	TRBV27	TRBJ2-5	TRBD2	CASSSLGGSWETQYF	TGTGCCAGCAGTTCACTGGGCGGGAGCTGGGAGACCCAGTACTTC
-	TRBV7-2	TRBJ2-5	-	CASSRLLPSGTAPGTQYF	TGTGCCAGCAGCCGACTACTACCTTCCGGGACCGCGCCTGGGACCCAGTACTTC
few	TRBV7-2	TRBJ1-2	TRBD1	CASSPDRAVHGYTF	TGTGCCAGCAGCCCGGACAGGGCGGTCCATGGCTACACCTTC
-	TRBV15	TRBJ2-6	TRBD1	CATSRDFAGQGFGANVLTF	TGTGCCACCAGCAGAGATTTCGCGGGACAGGGGTTCGGGGCCAACGTCCTGACTTTC
-	TRBV5-1	TRBJ2-7	-	CASSPFPGSGPYEQYF	TGCGCCAGCAGCCCCTTTCCAGGGAGCGGGCCCTACGAGCAGTACTTC
many	TRBV29-1	TRBJ2-1	-	CSVVTISYNEQFF	TGCAGCGTTGTTACTATTTCCTACAATGAGCAGTTCTTC
few	TRBV4-3	TRBJ2-1	TRBD2	CASSQSGDGWNEQFF	TGCGCCAGCAGCCAGAGCGGGGACGGTTGGAATGAGCAGTTCTTC
-	TRBV3-1	TRBJ2-1	TRBD2	CASSQASGGVDEQFF	TGTGCCAGCAGCCAAGCTAGCGGGGGGGTGGATGAGCAGTTCTTC
-	TRBV20-1	TRBJ1-2	TRBD1	CSARRGQVFGYTF	TGCAGTGCTAGACGGGGACAGGTCTTTGGCTACACCTTC
few	TRBV20-1	TRBJ2-7	-	CSARAAGLLYEQYF	TGCAGTGCTAGAGCGGCCGGACTACTATACGAGCAGTACTTC
-	TRBV7-9	TRBJ2-5	-	CASSPSWVLETQYF	TGTGCCAGCAGCCCAAGCTGGGTTTTGGAGACCCAGTACTTC
few	TRBV20-1	TRBJ2-5	TRBD2	CSASLRGGTFLQETQYF	TGCAGTGCTAGTCTCCGGGGGGGGACCTTCCTACAAGAGACCCAGTACTTC
-	TRBV6-2/TRBV6-3	TRBJ2-5	TRBD1	CASSRTETGKFETQYF	TGTGCCAGCAGCCGAACCGAGACAGGGAAATTCGAGACCCAGTACTTC
-	TRBV28	TRBJ2-7	-	CASSLMTAYEQYF	TGTGCCAGCAGTTTAATGACAGCCTACGAGCAGTACTTC